These 14 T cell receptor beta chains originate from one sample sequenced in a study of molecular identifiers for immune sequencing clone quantification. TCRdb processed the PCR reads anew with MiXCR; each CDR3 protein has one entry. The table records 400,000 to 600,000 distinct CDR3 sequences, 20% to 25% of them present only once. Sample: naive CD8+ T cells from blood, with Jurkat cell RNA spiked in. Subset described: FACS-sorted CD8+CD4-CCR7+CD45RA+ naive T cells. The receptors come from a human donor in good health. Some libraries in this study had Jurkat cell RNA spiked in.

A word on this clonotype: One base away lies a much larger clone, so this may be a sequencing read error. This chain joins TRBV6-1 and TRBJ1-1; D possibly corresponds to TRBD1 (5 bases). The CDR3 is 18 residues long. Germline V lookup: CDR1 MNHNS, CDR2 SASEGT. Trimming stripped 1 base from V and 0 bases from J, with 18 bases between. The CDR3 sequence: CASSEDLDTSLLNTEAFF. The CDR3 coding sequence is TGTGCCAGCAGTGAAGACCTGGACACCTCTCTGCTGAACACTGAAGCTTTCTTT.

This clonotype has more than one count but fewer than ten. This chain uses TRBV7-9 with TRBJ1-2; no clear D. CDR3 size: 12 residues. Between the trimmed V and J ends, which lost 6 bases and 8 bases, there was a span of 13 bases. CDR1 is SEHNR and CDR2 is FQNEAQ in the germline V gene (reference sequence). In nucleotides, the CDR3 is TGTGCCAGCAGGGGGTCCCCTCAGGGCTACACCTTC. This codes for CASRGSPQGYTF.

This clonotype was seen ten or more times. V usage is TRBV6-6 and J usage is TRBJ2-3; D possibly corresponds to TRBD2 (6 bases). Germline CDR1 reads MNHNY; CDR2 reads SVGAGI (reference sequence). V was pared by 4 bases and J by 8 bases, with 16 bases between. This CDR3 contains 14 residues. Here the CDR3 reads CASSSSSLRGTQYF. The CDR3 nucleotides are TGTGCCAGCAGTTCGTCCTCCCTGCGGGGTACGCAGTATTTT.

This clonotype was detected ten times or more. The chain uses TRBV2 and TRBJ2-3; the D is unclear. CDR1 is SNHLY, CDR2 FYNNEI, per germline. The CDR3 has 19 amino acids. V lost 1 base and J lost 1, with 21 bases in between. Written as DNA, the CDR3 is TGTGCCAGCAGTGAAGTTGGTACGGAAAGGCCTGGGGGCACAGATACGCAGTATTTT. This encodes CASSEVGTERPGGTDTQYF. Full variable domain (missing parts from reference TRBV2 and TRBJ2-3): EPEVTQTPSHQVTQMGQEVILRCVPISNHLYFYWYRQILGQKVEFLVSFYNNEISEKSEIFDDQFSVERPDGSNFTLKIRSTKLEDSAMYFCASSEVGTERPGGTDTQYFGPGTRLTVL.

This clonotype has just a few counts. J is TRBJ2-1 and V is TRBV12-3 or TRBV12-4; D remains unclear. The CDR3 consists of 17 residues. With 4 bases removed from V and 6 bases from J, the gap between germline ends came to 22 bases. CDR3 in DNA: TGTGCCAGCAGTTCGTTACAACAGCTTGCGAGCGTCAATGAGCAGTTCTTC. This codes for CASSSLQQLASVNEQFF.

This clonotype appeared a few times. CDR3 bases: TGTGCCAGCAGTTTCGGGGCGGATAATTCACCCCTCCACTTT. It translates to CASSFGADNSPLHF. V is TRBV27 and J is TRBJ1-6; TRBD1 is a possible D gene (5 bases). The CDR3 has 14 residues. V was clipped by 3 bases and J by 5 bases, with 8 bases between them. Germline assignment: CDR1 MNHEY and CDR2 SMNVEV (reference sequence).

This clonotype was counted a few times. The chain couples TRBV7-9 to TRBJ2-7; D remains ambiguous. The CDR3 has 15 amino acids. Germline V gene sequence: CDR1 SEHNR, CDR2 FQNEAQ (reference sequence). With 5 bases removed from V and 3 bases from J, the gap between germline ends came to 17 bases. The CDR3, as DNA: TGTGCCAGCAGCATCGATTTAGAGGAACACTACGAGCAGTACTTC. Translating gives CASSIDLEEHYEQYF.

This clonotype was seen a handful of times. The rearrangement links TRBV29-1 to TRBJ2-2, with D perhaps assigned TRBD1 or TRBD2 (6 bases each). The V gene lost 6 bases and the J gene lost 5 bases, with 10 bases spanning the gap. The germline CDR1 and CDR2 sequences are SQVTM and ANQGSEA. CDR3 length equals 12 residues. CDR3 loop: CSVLGGTGELFF. Here the CDR3 DNA reads TGCAGCGTCCTAGGGGGGACCGGGGAGCTGTTTTTT.

A note on this clonotype: This may be a read error, as it is one base from a much larger clone. This CDR3 fails to terminate in the conserved phenylalanine or tryptophan, so it likely reflects a read error. The chain is built from TRBV5-1 and TRBJ1-1; D ambiguous. Trimming removed 0 bases from V and 8 bases from J, with 8 bases in between. In germline, CDR1 is SGHRS, CDR2 YFSETQ. This CDR3 spans 12 amino acids. This CDR3 is CASSLGGREAFS. The DNA for the CDR3 is TGCGCCAGCAGCTTGGGGGGTCGGGAAGCTTTCTCT.

Only a few counts were recorded for this clonotype. The chain joins TRBV7-8 to TRBJ2-7; 9 bases agree with TRBD1. V gave up 4 bases and J gave up 0 bases; unmatched junction bases: 7. CDR3 length equals 16 residues. Germline V gives CDR1 SGHVS, CDR2 FQNEAQ. CDR3 nucleotides: TGTGCCAGCAGCTGGAAAGGGACAGGGACCTCCTACGAGCAGTACTTC. Protein product: CASSWKGTGTSYEQYF. Combining the CDR3 with reference TRBV7-8 and TRBJ2-7 gives the whole variable domain GAGVSQSPRYKVAKRGQDVALRCDPISGHVSLFWYQQALGQGPEFLTYFQNEAQLDKSGLPSDRFFAERPEGSVSTLKIQRTQQEDSAVYLCASSWKGTGTSYEQYFGPGTRLTVT.

In this sample, this clonotype turned up many times. The rearrangement links TRBV6-5 to TRBJ2-3; the D is unclear. The germline gives CDR1 MNHEY, CDR2 SVGAGI. V shed 6 bases and J shed 2 bases, with 9 bases lying between them. The CDR3 length is 13 residues. Here the CDR3 DNA reads TGTGCCAGCAGCCCTCCGTTCACAGATACGCAGTATTTT. Amino acids: CASSPPFTDTQYF.

The chain links TRBV4-3 to TRBJ1-2; maybe TRBD1 (5 bases). Trimming shortened V by 0 bases and J by 4 bases, and 12 bases separated the two germline ends. CDR1 LGHNA and CDR2 YSLEER come from the germline V gene. This CDR3 has 15 amino acids. CDR3 DNA: TGCGCCAGCAGCCAAGATATTTTAGGGGTCTATGGCTACACCTTC. Amino acid sequence: CASSQDILGVYGYTF.

This clonotype was seen only once. A read error may explain this, as a much larger clone is one base away. The rearrangement joins TRBV2 to TRBJ1-1; D perhaps matches TRBD1 (6 bases). The germline V gene encodes CDR1 SNHLY and CDR2 FYNNEI. The length of the CDR3 is 13 residues. CDR3 sequence: CASSAWTDTEALF. The CDR3 DNA is TGTGCCAGCAGCGCGTGGACAGACACTGAAGCTCTCTTT.

The rearrangement joins TRBV7-2 to TRBJ1-6; no clear D. Trimming cost V 4 bases and J 0 bases, with 13 bases left between them. This CDR3 is built from 17 residues. Germline CDR1 is SGHTA and CDR2 is FQGNSA. This chain's CDR3 is CASSYLPRGSYNSPLHF. CDR3 DNA sequence: TGTGCCAGCAGCTACCTCCCGCGGGGCTCCTATAATTCACCCCTCCACTTT.